The clone carrying this T cell receptor beta chain has a handful of counts. Its antigen remains unidentified. The CDR3 length is 12 residues. CDR1 and CDR2 from the germline V gene are SQVTM and ANQGSEA. V dropped 6 bases and J dropped 7; count of bases not matched to a gene: 0. This sample stems from a study of cytomegalovirus exposure and HLA in healthy donors. General observations from the study: A likely sequencing artifact accounted for one observed cluster of highly shared sequence variants. Common viral pathogens were later found to be apparently linked to several of the most significant clusters.

PCR involved 60 Vbeta and 13 Jbeta primers. Sequenced by immunoSEQ multiplex PCR; TCRdb stores in-frame clones only, minus some. The sample lists around 150,000 clones, approximately 68% occurring once. The sequence derives from a man aged 60 to 69 in good health and CMV-seronegative. The sequenced sample consisted of PBMCs. The chain has TRBV29-1 and TRBJ2-1; 13 bases agree with TRBD2. The CDR3 loop reads CSVLAGGNEQFF. The CDR3 DNA reads as TGCAGCGTACTAGCGGGAGGGAATGAGCAGTTCTTC.